The 28 T cell receptor beta chains given below trace back to one sample, sequenced in a study of T cell responses to AZD1222 COVID-19 vaccine. Generated by immunoSEQ multiplex PCR, the TCRdb table keeps only in-frame clones and is missing some. This sample has about 160,000 clones; about nine tenths occur once, and the top ten carry 1.9%. The starting material was peripheral blood, obtained on day 0 of AZD1222 vaccination. The receptors shown here come from an adult in good health.

The chain carries TRBV10-1 and TRBJ1-2; perhaps TRBD1 as D (5 bases). V was cut by 3 bases and J by 3 bases, with 8 bases left in between. Germline V gene lookup returns CDR1 WNHNN and CDR2 SYGVQD (reference sequence). The CDR3 extends over 13 amino acids. This CDR3 is CASSDTGDYGYTF. CDR3 in DNA: TGCGCCAGCAGTGATACAGGAGACTATGGCTACACCTTC.

On this clone itself: An end of the junction does not agree with germline; a read error may underlie this. This rearrangement joins TRBV14 to TRBJ1-1; no firm D call. CDR1 and CDR2 from the germline V gene are SGHDN and FVKESK. This CDR3 contains 12 residues. The CDR3 DNA is TGTGCCAGCAGGCAAGAGAACACTGAAGCTTTCTTT. The encoded protein is CASRQENTEAFF.

The J gene is TRBJ1-3, the V gene TRBV5-6; D is undetermined. V lost 4 bases to trimming and J lost 5 bases, with 16 bases between them. There are 15 residues in the CDR3. The germline V gene encodes CDR1 SGHDT and CDR2 YYEEEE. This CDR3 reads CASSPTVAARNTIYF. CDR3 nucleotide sequence: TGTGCCAGCAGCCCTACGGTGGCAGCCAGAAACACCATATATTTT.

The V and J genes are TRBV30 and TRBJ2-1; 8 bases match TRBD1. Trimming cost V 2 bases and J 6 bases; bases outside gene matches: 9. Germline CDR1 GTSNPN, CDR2 SVGIG (reference sequence). The CDR3 is 15 amino acids. The CDR3 reads CAWSHRTGPGNEQFF. The CDR3, as DNA: TGTGCCTGGAGTCATCGGACAGGGCCGGGCAATGAGCAGTTCTTC.

This chain links TRBV5-4 with TRBJ1-4; unclear D gene. The V gene's germline CDR1 is SGHNT and CDR2 YYREEE (reference sequence). The V end was cut by 4 bases, the J end by 1 base, with 5 bases between. The CDR3 is 13 amino acids. CDR3 sequence (DNA): TGTGCCAGCAGCGGGAGAACTAATGAAAAACTGTTTTTT. Translation gives CASSGRTNEKLFF.

The rearrangement joins TRBV5-1 to TRBJ1-1; no clear D. CDR1 and CDR2 from the germline V gene are SGHRS and YFSETQ. Trimming left V 1 base short and J 5 bases short, with 9 bases between. This CDR3 is 13 amino acids long. CDR3 nucleotide sequence: TGCGCCAGCAGCTTGAACCCGGGTACTGAAGCTTTCTTT. Translation: CASSLNPGTEAFF.

This clone was recorded only once. The V and J genes are TRBV4-3 and TRBJ1-2, with D perhaps TRBD1 (5 bases). The CDR3 has 15 residues. V lost 0 bases and J 4 bases, leaving 12 bases between the germline ends. The V gene's germline CDR1 is LGHNA and CDR2 YSLEER. CDR3 amino acids: CASSQEALGGYGYTF. In DNA form, the CDR3 reads TGCGCCAGCAGCCAAGAAGCCCTGGGGGGCTATGGCTACACCTTC.

This chain joins TRBV3-1 (or the pseudogene TRBV3-2) and TRBJ1-1; D is ambiguous. CDR1 is LGHDT, CDR2 YNNKEL, per germline (reference sequence). The germline V and J ends were trimmed by 4 bases and 11 bases, with 14 bases remaining between them. The length of the CDR3 is 12 residues. CDR3 sequence: CASSPTIGQAFF. The CDR3 nucleotides read TGTGCCAGCAGCCCTACGATCGGCCAGGCTTTCTTT.

The genes are TRBV25-1 and TRBJ1-4; D is uncertain. The CDR3 runs 15 residues. Trimming took 5 bases from V and 8 from J, leaving 18 bases between them. Germline V gene sequence: CDR1 MGHDK, CDR2 SYGVNS. The CDR3 DNA reads as TGTGCCAGCAGTTCCATGGATACACAGAGGGAAAAACTGTTTTTT. Its translation: CASSSMDTQREKLFF.

The gene calls are TRBV6-5 and TRBJ1-1; D might be TRBD1 (5 bases). CDR3 length: 15 amino acids. Deletions cut 8 bases from V and 4 bases from J, with 20 bases between. Germline V lookup: CDR1 MNHEY, CDR2 SVGAGI. The CDR3 here is CASPLGRGESTEAFF. CDR3 sequence (DNA): TGTGCCAGCCCCTTGGGTAGGGGCGAAAGCACTGAAGCTTTCTTT.

CDR3 sequence: CASSRTSGSSTDTQYF. The CDR3 nucleotides are TGCGCCAGCAGCCGCACTAGCGGGTCTAGCACAGATACGCAGTATTTT. The gene calls are TRBV4-3 and TRBJ2-3; 9 bases are shared with TRBD2. The CDR3 sequence is 16 residues long. J was trimmed by 0 bases and V by 4 bases; bases with no gene match: 5. Per germline, CDR1 LGHNA and CDR2 YSLEER.

This chain links TRBV6-2 or TRBV6-3 with TRBJ2-7; TRBD1 might be the D (6 bases). This CDR3 comprises 15 residues. CDR1 is MNHEY, CDR2 SVGEGT, per germline. With 0 bases removed from V and 6 bases from J, the gap between germline ends came to 15 bases. CDR3: CASSYSMGQRPEQYF. DNA of the CDR3: TGTGCCAGCAGTTACTCGATGGGACAACGGCCCGAGCAGTACTTC.

The chain employs TRBV12-3 or TRBV12-4 and TRBJ2-5; D not certain. The CDR3 runs to 13 residues. V dropped 6 bases and J dropped 9 bases, with 17 bases sitting between them. The CDR3 region is CASSLNRQPAQYF. CDR3 nucleotides: TGTGCCAGCAGCCTAAACCGGCAGCCGGCCCAGTACTTC.

The chain carries TRBV3-1 (or the pseudogene TRBV3-2) and TRBJ1-6, with D possibly TRBD1 on 5 matching bases. Germline V gives CDR1 LGHDT, CDR2 YNNKEL (reference sequence). The CDR3 sequence is 17 residues long. Trimming left V 4 bases short and J 5 bases short, with 18 bases between. CDR3 sequence: CASSPLTRGVDNSPLHF. The CDR3 DNA reads as TGTGCCAGCAGCCCTCTAACCCGGGGGGTGGATAATTCACCCCTCCACTTT.

J is TRBJ2-1 and V is TRBV5-5; 9 nucleotides line up with TRBD2. CDR3 length: 16 residues. The trim removed 9 bases at V and 9 bases at J, leaving 19 bases unmatched. Germline V gene sequence: CDR1 SGHKS, CDR2 YYEKEE (reference sequence). The CDR3 DNA follows: TGTGCCACCCAAGGCAGGGTGTTTAGCGGGGGTGTTGAGCAGTTCTTC. This encodes CATQGRVFSGGVEQFF.

CDR3 in DNA: TGTGCCAGCTTGGACGGGGGACAGGGCCGTACCGGGGAGCTGTTTTTT. This gives the protein CASLDGGQGRTGELFF. The V gene is TRBV7-9, the J gene TRBJ2-2, with 9 bases fitting TRBD1. The CDR3 totals 16 residues. Germline loops: CDR1 SEHNR, CDR2 FQNEAQ (reference sequence). With 8 bases clipped from V and 5 bases from J, the junction kept 12 bases outside the gene matches.

The chain joins TRBV19 to TRBJ2-3; 10 nucleotides agree with TRBD2. The CDR3 has 15 amino acids. J lost 5 bases, V lost 2 bases, and 4 bases had no gene match. Germline V gene sequence: CDR1 LNHDA, CDR2 SQIVND (reference sequence). The DNA of the CDR3 is TGTGCCAGTAGTATACTAGCGGGAGATCGAGATACGCAGTATTTT. Translation gives CASSILAGDRDTQYF.

The V gene is TRBV19, the J gene TRBJ1-5; TRBD1 matches 9 bases. V shed 5 bases, J shed 2 bases, and the junction held 4 bases outside the gene matches. CDR3 length: 15 residues. Germline V CDR1 and CDR2: LNHDA, SQIVND (reference sequence). CDR3 sequence: CASSPRTGGNQPQHF. CDR3 DNA: TGTGCCAGTAGTCCCAGGACAGGGGGCAATCAGCCCCAGCATTTT.

This clone appeared once. This chain connects TRBV7-9 to TRBJ2-2; 9 bases fit TRBD2. Looked up from germline, CDR1 is SEHNR and CDR2 is FQNEAQ (reference sequence). After removal of 5 bases from V and 4 bases from J, the junction contained 14 bases not matched to a gene. This CDR3 has 18 amino acids. The CDR3: CASSPKGGKAGGTGELFF. The CDR3 DNA sequence: TGTGCCAGCAGCCCCAAAGGGGGAAAAGCGGGGGGCACCGGGGAGCTGTTTTTT.

The chain links TRBV30 to TRBJ1-1; D is ambiguous. Germline CDR1 and CDR2: GTSNPN and SVGIG (reference sequence). CDR3 length: 8 amino acids. CDR3 residues: CAHTEAFF. The CDR3 nucleotides read TGTGCTCACACTGAAGCTTTCTTT.

The chain uses TRBV27 and TRBJ2-3; 8 bases are a match to TRBD1. J was trimmed by 4 bases and V by 5 bases; bases with no gene match: 5. CDR3 length: 14 residues. Germline V gene sequence: CDR1 MNHEY, CDR2 SMNVEV (reference sequence). The CDR3 loop is CASSGRQGPDTQYF. CDR3 sequence (DNA): TGTGCCAGCAGTGGCAGACAGGGGCCAGATACGCAGTATTTT.

This chain connects TRBV4-3 to TRBJ2-6, with a weak D call TRBD2 (6 bases). Germline V lookup: CDR1 LGHNA, CDR2 YSLEER. The CDR3 loop spans 19 amino acids. Trimming took off 0 bases at V and 0 bases at J, with 15 bases between the two ends. CDR3: CASSQDRGMFSSGANVLTF. The CDR3 region has the DNA TGCGCCAGCAGCCAAGATCGGGGGATGTTTAGCTCTGGGGCCAACGTCCTGACTTTC.

The rearrangement joins TRBV18 to TRBJ2-3; 11 positions agree with TRBD1. Trimming cost V 6 bases and J 4 bases; bases outside gene matches: 6. The CDR3 runs 15 residues. CDR1 KGHSH and CDR2 LQKENI come from the germline V gene. As DNA, the CDR3 is TGTGCCAGCTCCGAAACGGGACAGGGGGCAGATACGCAGTATTTT. Its protein is CASSETGQGADTQYF.

The chain couples TRBV30 to TRBJ1-3, with D perhaps TRBD1 (5 bases). The CDR3 has 14 amino acids. The V end was cut by 1 base, the J end by 0 bases, with 7 bases between. Looked up from germline, CDR1 is GTSNPN and CDR2 is SVGIG (reference sequence). The CDR3 DNA follows: TGTGCCTGGAGTGGCAGGGTCTCTGGAAACACCATATATTTT. Translating gives CAWSGRVSGNTIYF. Together with reference TRBV30 and TRBJ1-3, the CDR3 gives the full variable domain: SQTIHQWPATLVQPVGSPLSLECTVEGTSNPNLYWYRQAAGRGLQLLFYSVGIGQISSEVPQNLSASRPQDRQFILSSKKLLLSDSGFYLCAWSGRVSGNTIYFGEGSWLTVV.

CDR3 loop: CASSNGGLVADGYTF. The CDR3 DNA sequence: TGTGCCAGCAGTAATGGGGGATTGGTGGCAGATGGCTACACCTTC. J is TRBJ1-2 and V is TRBV7-9, with a tentative D call TRBD1 (5 bases). CDR3 length: 15 residues. Trimming removed 6 bases from V and 6 bases from J, with 20 bases in between. From germline, CDR1 is SEHNR and CDR2 FQNEAQ (reference sequence).

The chain carries TRBV2 and TRBJ1-1, with D maybe TRBD1 (5 bases). CDR1 and CDR2 from the germline V gene are SNHLY and FYNNEI. Trimming removed 7 bases at V and 3 bases at J, with 9 bases between. The CDR3 has 12 amino acids. The CDR3 region is CASNSGDTEAFF. The CDR3 DNA sequence: TGTGCCAGCAACTCGGGGGACACTGAAGCTTTCTTT.

The table lists this clone with a count of one. V gene TRBV10-3 combines with J gene TRBJ2-1; D may correspond to TRBD1 or TRBD2 (5 bases each). This CDR3 region has 14 residues. Trimming removed 3 bases at V and 8 bases at J, with 14 bases between. Germline V lookup: CDR1 ENHRY, CDR2 SYGVKD. The CDR3 DNA reads as TGTGCCATCAGTGAATCCCCGGGACGGGATGAGCAGTTCTTC. As protein: CAISESPGRDEQFF.

The rearrangement joins TRBV29-1 to TRBJ2-6; weak D call: TRBD1 (6 bases). Germline V gene sequence: CDR1 SQVTM, CDR2 ANQGSEA. The CDR3 runs to 15 residues. Trimming removed 6 bases at V and 2 bases at J, with 14 bases between. Written as DNA, the CDR3 is TGCAGCGTACAAAGAGGGGGAACTGGGGCCAACGTCCTGACTTTC. Protein sequence: CSVQRGGTGANVLTF.